This T cell receptor beta chain stems from a study of T cell repertoires in cytomegalovirus infection. On the study more broadly: Public TCR beta signatures provided an indication of both CMV infection and a matching HLA type.

CDR3 size: 13 residues. Germline CDR1 reads SQVTM; CDR2 reads ANQGSEA. Trimming cost V 3 bases and J 2 bases, with 10 bases left between them. TCRdb analysed the reads with MiXCR anew, one entry per CDR3 protein. The sample lists some 920,000 distinct CDR3 sequences; 25% to 40% were seen once. Of note for this clonotype: As yet, its antigen is unknown.

The source of this sequence is a human donor in good health (CMV status not recorded). Some clones in this sample may be carry-over from other donors' samples. This sample comprised cultured CD8+ T cells from PBMCs, obtained from culture after CMV antigen stimulation. The genes are TRBV29-1 and TRBJ1-2; D unclear. Here the CDR3 reads CSVDKRSNYGYTF. The CDR3 DNA reads as TGCAGCGTTGATAAGCGATCCAACTATGGCTACACCTTC.